Listed here are 18 T cell receptor beta chains from one sample, sequenced in a study of persistence of HIV-infected CD4 T cells. The immunoSEQ assay was version 4, run in survey mode. The data were produced by immunoSEQ multiplex PCR, yet TCRdb's version contains in-frame clones alone and is incomplete. The data contain about 64,000 clones, more than 70% of them singletons. Overlapping HIV-1 Gag 15-mer peptides at 1 ug per peptide per mL were used. CD40L-negative CD69-negative CD45RO-high memory CD4+ T cells were sorted as populations depleted of antigen-responding cells. The antigens for these receptors are not known. The sample consisted of CD4+ T cells sorted from PBMCs after approximately 19-hour stimulation, taken from a patient who received antiretroviral therapy. These receptors were obtained from an adult man with HIV who was CMV-seropositive.

V and J are TRBV6-5 and TRBJ1-1; D possibly corresponds to TRBD1 (6 bases). Trimming took 0 bases from V and 4 from J, leaving 12 bases between them. The CDR3 is 15 amino acids. Germline CDR1 reads MNHEY; CDR2 reads SVGAGI. CDR3 bases: TGTGCCAGCAGTTACTCGCAGGGGAAGGGCACTGAAGCTTTCTTT. Encoded protein: CASSYSQGKGTEAFF.

This clone was counted a few times. The rearrangement joins TRBV6-6 to TRBJ1-5; the D is unclear. The germline V and J ends were trimmed by 7 bases and 5 bases, with 18 bases remaining between them. Germline values: CDR1 MNHNY, CDR2 SVGAGI (reference sequence). The CDR3 contains 15 residues. The CDR3 DNA follows: TGTGCCAGCACCTCCGACCCGTCAACGGATCAGCCCCAGCATTTT. It specifies CASTSDPSTDQPQHF.

The chain has TRBV11-2 and TRBJ2-3, with 9 bases matching TRBD2. The J segment lost 1 base and the V segment lost 3 bases, leaving 2 bases of the junction unmatched. CDR1 and CDR2 (germline): SGHAT, FQNNGV. CDR3 length: 15 amino acids. CDR3 loop: CASSFGGGGTDTQYF. The CDR3 DNA reads TGTGCCAGCAGCTTCGGCGGGGGGGGCACAGATACGCAGTATTTT.

This rearrangement joins TRBV19 to TRBJ2-7; D not resolved. Germline V gene lookup returns CDR1 LNHDA and CDR2 SQIVND (reference sequence). The CDR3 has 13 residues. Trimming pared 7 bases from V and 6 bases from J, leaving 16 bases between. CDR3 sequence reads: CASNFSRRTEQYF. Written as DNA, the CDR3 is TGTGCCAGTAATTTTTCGAGAAGGACCGAGCAGTACTTC.

This chain links TRBV6-5 with TRBJ2-1; 11 positions agree with TRBD2. V dropped 2 bases and J dropped 7; count of bases not matched to a gene: 7. Per the germline V gene, CDR1 is MNHEY and CDR2 is SVGAGI. There are 16 residues in the CDR3. The CDR3 loop is CASSYPASGGKNEQFF. DNA for the CDR3: TGTGCCAGCAGTTACCCAGCTAGCGGGGGGAAAAATGAGCAGTTCTTC.

On this clone: Other DNA sequences of this sample code for an identical CDR3. The V call is TRBV5-6, the J call TRBJ1-5, with D perhaps matching TRBD1 (6 bases). V was clipped by 1 base and J by 2 bases, with 13 bases between them. Germline V CDR1 and CDR2: SGHDT, YYEEEE. This CDR3 spans 16 amino acids. This CDR3 reads CASSLRGGRRNQPQHF. DNA of the CDR3: TGTGCCAGCAGCTTGAGGGGGGGGCGGCGCAATCAGCCCCAGCATTTT.

The V gene is TRBV19, the J gene TRBJ2-3; D may be TRBD2 (6 bases). V was pared by 1 base and J by 4 bases, with 15 bases between. Germline lookup yields CDR1 LNHDA and CDR2 SQIVND (reference sequence). The CDR3 has 16 amino acids. The DNA of the CDR3 is TGTGCCAGTAGTATAGGGGGGGAGTTTCCGTCAGATACGCAGTATTTT. Its translation is CASSIGGEFPSDTQYF.

V gene TRBV28 combines with J gene TRBJ1-3, with 7 positions matching TRBD1. J was trimmed by 3 bases and V by 6 bases; bases with no gene match: 8. The CDR3 extends over 15 amino acids. Per germline, CDR1 MDHEN and CDR2 SYDVKM. DNA of the CDR3: TGTGCCAGCAGCCCCCCTAGGGGGCTTGGAAACACCATATATTTT. It codes for CASSPPRGLGNTIYF. Supplemented by reference TRBV28 and TRBJ1-3, the full variable domain reads DVKVTQSSRYLVKRTGEKVFLECVQDMDHENMFWYRQDPGLGLRLIYFSYDVKMKEKGDIPEGYSVSREKKERFSLILESASTNQTSMYLCASSPPRGLGNTIYFGEGSWLTVV.

CDR3 amino acids: CASSEAREKLFF. In nucleotides, the CDR3 is TGTGCCAGCAGTGAAGCCCGGGAAAAACTGTTTTTT. The V call is TRBV2, the J call TRBJ1-4, with D hard to call. V lost 0 bases to trimming and J lost 8 bases, with 4 bases between them. The V gene's germline CDR1 is SNHLY and CDR2 FYNNEI. The CDR3 length is 12 residues. Looking up the rest from reference TRBV2 and TRBJ1-4 gives the full variable domain: EPEVTQTPSHQVTQMGQEVILRCVPISNHLYFYWYRQILGQKVEFLVSFYNNEISEKSEIFDDQFSVERPDGSNFTLKIRSTKLEDSAMYFCASSEAREKLFFGSGTQLSVL.

The chain is built from TRBV2 and TRBJ1-1; D perhaps matches TRBD1 (5 bases). Looked up from germline, CDR1 is SNHLY and CDR2 is FYNNEI. The CDR3 is 13 residues long. Trimming took off 4 bases at V and 0 bases at J, with 6 bases between the two ends. In nucleotides, the CDR3 is TGTGCCAGCAGTGGGGACGTGAACACTGAAGCTTTCTTT. The encoded protein is CASSGDVNTEAFF.

This chain joins TRBV29-1 and TRBJ2-3; D not resolved. Germline assignment: CDR1 SQVTM and CDR2 ANQGSEA. V was trimmed by 4 bases and J by 0 bases, leaving 8 bases between them. The CDR3 loop spans 13 amino acids. In nucleotides, the CDR3 is TGCAGCGTTGTCCTAGGTAGCACAGATACGCAGTATTTT. It specifies CSVVLGSTDTQYF.

The gene calls are TRBV19 and TRBJ2-2; TRBD2 might be the D (6 bases). V shed 6 bases and J shed 9 bases, with 17 bases lying between them. Germline assignment: CDR1 LNHDA and CDR2 SQIVND (reference sequence). The CDR3 totals 14 residues. The CDR3: CASSQTGRGRELFF. CDR3 nucleotide sequence: TGTGCCAGTAGCCAAACCGGACGGGGGAGGGAGCTGTTTTTT.

The CDR3 nucleotides are TGTGCCAGCAGTAACCGGGACAGGGATGGAGTCAATGAGCAGTTCTTC. Protein product: CASSNRDRDGVNEQFF. The rearrangement links TRBV11-3 to TRBJ2-1; 9 bases match TRBD1. V shed 6 bases, J shed 6 bases, and the junction held 12 bases outside the gene matches. This CDR3 is built from 16 residues. Germline-derived CDR1 and CDR2 are SGHNT and YENEEA.

V is TRBV28 and J is TRBJ1-2; maybe TRBD1 (6 bases). The V and J ends lost 6 bases and 6 bases respectively, with 14 bases between them. CDR1 MDHEN and CDR2 SYDVKM come from the germline V gene. The CDR3 has 13 amino acids. DNA for the CDR3: TGTGCCAGCAGCCAGGACAGCATAGATGGCTACACCTTC. Protein product: CASSQDSIDGYTF.

The chain joins TRBV27 to TRBJ2-2; 7 bases match TRBD1. The CDR3 is 13 amino acids. Germline loops: CDR1 MNHEY, CDR2 SMNVEV (reference sequence). The junction had 5 bases not matched to a gene; V was cut back by 6 bases and J by 7 bases. The CDR3 DNA is TGTGCCAGCAGGAGACAGGGAATCGGGGAGCTGTTTTTT. It encodes CASRRQGIGELFF.

This chain links TRBV2 with TRBJ1-5, with 7 bases that match TRBD1. Germline V CDR1 and CDR2: SNHLY, FYNNEI. The CDR3 runs to 14 residues. J gave up 3 bases and V 3 bases, and 2 bases lay outside the gene matches. CDR3 DNA sequence: TGTGCCAGCAGTGACGGGACAGCCAATCAGCCCCAGCATTTT. This translates into CASSDGTANQPQHF.

J is TRBJ1-5 and V is TRBV6-5; D unclear. The V end lost 0 bases, the J end lost 5 bases, and 5 bases lay between the germline ends. The CDR3 extends over 13 amino acids. Germline assignment: CDR1 MNHEY and CDR2 SVGAGI. Here the CDR3 DNA reads TGTGCCAGCAGTTACTCGAAGGATCAGCCCCAGCATTTT. Translation: CASSYSKDQPQHF.

This chain joins TRBV7-9 and TRBJ1-3; maybe TRBD1 (5 bases). CDR1 SEHNR and CDR2 FQNEAQ come from the germline V gene (reference sequence). V dropped 4 bases and J dropped 0 bases, with 7 bases sitting between them. The CDR3 sequence is 14 residues long. Here the CDR3 DNA reads TGTGCCAGCAGCTCACAGGACTCTGGAAACACCATATATTTT. This sequence encodes CASSSQDSGNTIYF.